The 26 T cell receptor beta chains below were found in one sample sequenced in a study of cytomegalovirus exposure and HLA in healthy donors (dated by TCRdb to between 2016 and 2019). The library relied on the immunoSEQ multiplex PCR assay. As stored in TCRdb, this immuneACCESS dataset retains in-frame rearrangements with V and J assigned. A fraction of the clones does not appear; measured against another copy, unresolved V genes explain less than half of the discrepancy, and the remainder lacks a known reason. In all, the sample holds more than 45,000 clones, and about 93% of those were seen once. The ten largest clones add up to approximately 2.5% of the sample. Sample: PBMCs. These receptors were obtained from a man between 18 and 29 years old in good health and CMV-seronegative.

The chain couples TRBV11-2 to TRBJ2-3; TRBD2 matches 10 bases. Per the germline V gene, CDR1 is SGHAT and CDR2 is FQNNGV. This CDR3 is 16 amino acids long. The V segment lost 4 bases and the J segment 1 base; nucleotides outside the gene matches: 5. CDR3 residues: CASSSSGTSGTDTQYF. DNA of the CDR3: TGTGCCAGCAGCTCTTCCGGGACTAGCGGCACAGATACGCAGTATTTT.

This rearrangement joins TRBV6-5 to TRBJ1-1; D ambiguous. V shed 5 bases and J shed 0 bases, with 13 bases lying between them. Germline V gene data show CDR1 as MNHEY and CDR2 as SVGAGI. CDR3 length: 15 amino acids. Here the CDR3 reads CASSPPRSLNTEAFF. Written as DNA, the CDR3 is TGTGCCAGCAGTCCTCCGAGGAGTTTGAACACTGAAGCTTTCTTT.

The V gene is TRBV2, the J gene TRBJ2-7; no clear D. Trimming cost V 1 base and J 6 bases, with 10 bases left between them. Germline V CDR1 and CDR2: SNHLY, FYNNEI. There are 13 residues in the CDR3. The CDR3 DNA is TGTGCCAGCAGTGAAGGAGGAATTTCCGAGCAGTACTTC. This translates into CASSEGGISEQYF.

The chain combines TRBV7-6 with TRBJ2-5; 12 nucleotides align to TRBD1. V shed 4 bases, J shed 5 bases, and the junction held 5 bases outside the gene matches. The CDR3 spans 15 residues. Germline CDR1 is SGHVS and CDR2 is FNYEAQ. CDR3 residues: CASSWGQGASETQYF. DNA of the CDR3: TGTGCCAGCAGCTGGGGACAGGGGGCATCCGAGACCCAGTACTTC. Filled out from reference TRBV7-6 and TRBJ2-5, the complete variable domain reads GAGVSQSPRYKVTKRGQDVALRCDPISGHVSLYWYRQALGQGPEFLTYFNYEAQQDKSGLPNDRFSAERPEGSISTLTIQRTEQRDSAMYRCASSWGQGASETQYFGPGTRLLVL.

The CDR3 DNA follows: TGCGCCAGCAGCTTCCATCATCCAAGCACAGATACGCAGTATTTT. This codes for CASSFHHPSTDTQYF. The rearrangement links TRBV5-1 to TRBJ2-3; no definite D call. Germline assignment: CDR1 SGHRS and CDR2 YFSETQ. The V end lost 2 bases, the J end lost 0 bases, and 10 bases lay between the germline ends. This CDR3 comprises 15 residues.

In DNA, the CDR3 is TGTGCCAGCATGGCCAGTACCTACGAGCAGTACTTC. This sequence encodes CASMASTYEQYF. The chain carries TRBV2 and TRBJ2-7; D ambiguous. CDR3 size: 12 residues. Germline V gene lookup returns CDR1 SNHLY and CDR2 FYNNEI. V gave up 7 bases and J gave up 2 bases, with 9 bases separating them.

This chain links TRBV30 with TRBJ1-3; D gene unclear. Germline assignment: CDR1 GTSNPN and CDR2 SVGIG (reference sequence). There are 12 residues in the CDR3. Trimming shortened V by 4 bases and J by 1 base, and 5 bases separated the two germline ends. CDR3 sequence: CAWKHSGNTIYF. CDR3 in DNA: TGTGCCTGGAAGCATTCTGGAAACACCATATATTTT.

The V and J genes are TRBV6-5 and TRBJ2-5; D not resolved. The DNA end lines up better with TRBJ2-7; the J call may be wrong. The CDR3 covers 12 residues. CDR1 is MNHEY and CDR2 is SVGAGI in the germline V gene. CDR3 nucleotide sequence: TGTGCCAGCAGTTCGAATTCCTACGAGCAGTACTTC. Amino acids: CASSSNSYEQYF.

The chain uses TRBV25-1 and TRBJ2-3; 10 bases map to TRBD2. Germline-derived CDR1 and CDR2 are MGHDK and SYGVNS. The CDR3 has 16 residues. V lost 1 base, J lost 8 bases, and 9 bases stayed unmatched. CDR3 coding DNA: TGTGCCAGCAGTGAATGGGCTAGCGGGAGTTCAGGTACGCAGTATTTT. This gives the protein CASSEWASGSSGTQYF.

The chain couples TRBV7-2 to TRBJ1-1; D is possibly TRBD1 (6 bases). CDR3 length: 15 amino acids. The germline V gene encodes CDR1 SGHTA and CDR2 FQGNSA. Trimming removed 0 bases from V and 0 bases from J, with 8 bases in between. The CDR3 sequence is CASSLARTVNTEAFF. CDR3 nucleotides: TGTGCCAGCAGCTTAGCGAGGACAGTGAACACTGAAGCTTTCTTT.

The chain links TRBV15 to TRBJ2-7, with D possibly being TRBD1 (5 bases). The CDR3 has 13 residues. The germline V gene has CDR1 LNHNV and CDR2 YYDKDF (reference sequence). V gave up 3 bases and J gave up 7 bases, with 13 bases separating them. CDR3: CATSRQGSGEQYF. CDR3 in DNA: TGTGCCACCAGCAGGCAGGGCTCAGGGGAGCAGTACTTC.

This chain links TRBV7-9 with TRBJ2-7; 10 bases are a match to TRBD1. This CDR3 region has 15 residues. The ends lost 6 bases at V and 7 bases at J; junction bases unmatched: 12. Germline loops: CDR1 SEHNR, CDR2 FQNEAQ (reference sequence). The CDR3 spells CASRYEPGQGHEQYF. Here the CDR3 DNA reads TGTGCCAGCAGGTATGAGCCGGGACAGGGGCATGAGCAGTACTTC.

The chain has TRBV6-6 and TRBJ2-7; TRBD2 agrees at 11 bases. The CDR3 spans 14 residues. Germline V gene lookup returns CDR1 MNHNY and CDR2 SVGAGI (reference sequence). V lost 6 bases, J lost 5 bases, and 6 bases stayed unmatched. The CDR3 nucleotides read TGTGCCAGCAGCTATACTAGCGGGAGACACGAGCAGTACTTC. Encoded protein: CASSYTSGRHEQYF.

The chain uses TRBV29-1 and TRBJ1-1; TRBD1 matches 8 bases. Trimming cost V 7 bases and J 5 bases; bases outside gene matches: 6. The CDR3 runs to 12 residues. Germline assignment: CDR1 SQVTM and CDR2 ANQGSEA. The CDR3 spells CSARGRGTEAFF. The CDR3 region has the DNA TGCAGCGCCAGGGGGCGGGGTACTGAAGCTTTCTTT.

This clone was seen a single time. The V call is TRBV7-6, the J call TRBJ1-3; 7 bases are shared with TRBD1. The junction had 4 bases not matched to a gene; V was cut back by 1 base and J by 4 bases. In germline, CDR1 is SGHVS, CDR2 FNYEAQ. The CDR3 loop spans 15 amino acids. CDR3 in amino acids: CASSLGQGTGNTIYF. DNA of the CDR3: TGTGCCAGCAGCTTAGGACAGGGTACAGGAAACACCATATATTTT.

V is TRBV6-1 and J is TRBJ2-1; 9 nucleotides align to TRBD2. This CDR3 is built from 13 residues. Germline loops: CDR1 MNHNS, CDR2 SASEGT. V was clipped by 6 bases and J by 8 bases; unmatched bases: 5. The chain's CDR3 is CASSRTSVHEQFF. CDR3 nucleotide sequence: TGTGCCAGCAGCCGGACTAGCGTGCATGAGCAGTTCTTC.

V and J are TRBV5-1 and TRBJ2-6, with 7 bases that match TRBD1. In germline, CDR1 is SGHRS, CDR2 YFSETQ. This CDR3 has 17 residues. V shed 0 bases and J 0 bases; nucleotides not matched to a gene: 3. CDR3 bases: TGCGCCAGCAGCTTGGTTGGGACAGCCTCTGGGGCCAACGTCCTGACTTTC. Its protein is CASSLVGTASGANVLTF.

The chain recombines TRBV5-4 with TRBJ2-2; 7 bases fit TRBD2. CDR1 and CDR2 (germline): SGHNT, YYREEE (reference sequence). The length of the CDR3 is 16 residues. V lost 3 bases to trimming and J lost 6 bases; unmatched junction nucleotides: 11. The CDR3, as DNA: TGTGCCAGCAGCTCTATAGCGGGCGGGGCTCCCGGGGAGCTGTTTTTT. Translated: CASSSIAGGAPGELFF.

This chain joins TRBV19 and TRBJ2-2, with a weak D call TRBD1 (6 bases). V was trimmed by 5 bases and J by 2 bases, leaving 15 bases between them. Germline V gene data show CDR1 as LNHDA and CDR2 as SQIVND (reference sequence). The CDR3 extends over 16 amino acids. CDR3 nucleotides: TGTGCCAGTAGTGCCAGGGACAAACTAAACACCGGGGAGCTGTTTTTT. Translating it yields CASSARDKLNTGELFF.

In DNA, the CDR3 is TGTGCCAGCAGCTTCGGGGTCGTTGCAACTAATGAAAAACTGTTTTTT. It yields the protein CASSFGVVATNEKLFF. V is TRBV7-9 and J is TRBJ1-4, with D unclear. Germline V lookup: CDR1 SEHNR, CDR2 FQNEAQ (reference sequence). Trimming took 3 bases from V and 0 from J, leaving 11 bases between them. This CDR3 has 16 residues.

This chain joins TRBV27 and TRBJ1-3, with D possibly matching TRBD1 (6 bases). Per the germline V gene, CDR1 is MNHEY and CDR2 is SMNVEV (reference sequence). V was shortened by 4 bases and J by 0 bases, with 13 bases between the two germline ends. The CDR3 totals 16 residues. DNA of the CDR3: TGTGCCAGCAGTTCCAGGGGAACATTCTCTGGAAACACCATATATTTT. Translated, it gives CASSSRGTFSGNTIYF.

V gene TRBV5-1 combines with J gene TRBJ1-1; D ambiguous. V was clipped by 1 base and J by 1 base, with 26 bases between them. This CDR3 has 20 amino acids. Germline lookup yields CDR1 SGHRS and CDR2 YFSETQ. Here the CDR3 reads CASSLSNSAGPLNWNTEAFF. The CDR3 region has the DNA TGCGCCAGCAGCTTGAGTAATTCCGCAGGCCCGCTGAATTGGAACACTGAAGCTTTCTTT.

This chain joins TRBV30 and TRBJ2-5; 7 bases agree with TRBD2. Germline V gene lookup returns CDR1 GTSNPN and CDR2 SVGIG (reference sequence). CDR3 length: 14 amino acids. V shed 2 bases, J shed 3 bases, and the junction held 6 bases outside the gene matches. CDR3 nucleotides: TGTGCCTGGAGTACAACTAGCGTAGAAGAGACCCAGTACTTC. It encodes CAWSTTSVEETQYF.

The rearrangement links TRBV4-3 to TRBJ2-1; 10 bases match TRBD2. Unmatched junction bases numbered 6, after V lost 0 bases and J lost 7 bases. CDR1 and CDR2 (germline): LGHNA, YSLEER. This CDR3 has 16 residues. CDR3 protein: CASSQDPAGGSNEQFF. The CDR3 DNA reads TGCGCCAGCAGCCAAGATCCAGCGGGAGGGTCGAATGAGCAGTTCTTC.

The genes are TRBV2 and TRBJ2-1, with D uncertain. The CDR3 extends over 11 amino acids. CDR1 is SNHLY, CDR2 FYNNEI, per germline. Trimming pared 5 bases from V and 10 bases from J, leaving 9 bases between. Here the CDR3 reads CASSPSVEQFF. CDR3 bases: TGTGCCAGCAGTCCCTCGGTCGAGCAGTTCTTC.

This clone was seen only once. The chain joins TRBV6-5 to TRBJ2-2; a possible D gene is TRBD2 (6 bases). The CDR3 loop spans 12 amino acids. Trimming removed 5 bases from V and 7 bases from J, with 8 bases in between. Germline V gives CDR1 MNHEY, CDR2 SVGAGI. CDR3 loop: CASSQGGGELFF. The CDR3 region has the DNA TGTGCCAGCAGTCAGGGAGGCGGGGAGCTGTTTTTT.